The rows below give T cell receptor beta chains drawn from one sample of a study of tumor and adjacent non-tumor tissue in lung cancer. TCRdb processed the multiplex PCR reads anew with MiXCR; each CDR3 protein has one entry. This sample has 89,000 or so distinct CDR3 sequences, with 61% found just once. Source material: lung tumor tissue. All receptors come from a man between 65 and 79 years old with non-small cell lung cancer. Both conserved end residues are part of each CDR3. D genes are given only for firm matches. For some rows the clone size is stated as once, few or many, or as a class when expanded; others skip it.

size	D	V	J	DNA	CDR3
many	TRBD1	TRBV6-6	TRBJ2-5	TGTGCCAGCACTCCGACAGGGTTGGAGACCCAGTACTTC	CASTPTGLETQYF
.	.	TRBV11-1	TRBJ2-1	TGTGCCAGTAGCTTAGATGCTAGCCCGGGTACTAATGAGCAGTTCTTC	CASSLDASPGTNEQFF
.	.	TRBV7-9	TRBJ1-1	TGTGCCAGCAGCCCGCCAGGCAGGACTGAAACTTTCTTT	CASSPPGRTETFF
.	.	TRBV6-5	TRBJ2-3	TGTGCCAGCAGCACTAGCTCAGATACGCAGTGTTTT	CASSTSSDTQCF
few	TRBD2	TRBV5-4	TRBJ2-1	TGTGCCAGCAGCTGGGCGACTAGCGGGACGAGCTCCTACAATGAGCAGTTCTTC	CASSWATSGTSSYNEQFF
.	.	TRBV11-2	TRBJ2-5	TGTGCCAGCAGCTGGGTGGGGGCTCGGGAGACCCAGTACTTC	CASSWVGARETQYF
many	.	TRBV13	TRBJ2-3	TGTGCCAGCAGCCAATTATGGGGCACAGATACGCAGTATTTT	CASSQLWGTDTQYF
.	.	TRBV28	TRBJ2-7	TGTGCCGGGAGTCACTCCCGACAGGAGGTCCGCTACGAGCAGTACTTC	CAGSHSRQEVRYEQYF
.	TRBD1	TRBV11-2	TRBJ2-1	TGTGCCAGCAGCTTAGGTATGACAGGGGGTCGCAATGAGCAGTTATTC	CASSLGMTGGRNEQLF
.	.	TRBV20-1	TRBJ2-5	TGCAGTGCTCCCCCGGGCGGGACAGCGGGGAAGACCCAGTACTTC	CSAPPGGTAGKTQYF
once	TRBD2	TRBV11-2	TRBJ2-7	TGTGCCTGCAGCTTAGATCCGGGACTAGCAGGAGTTCGCGAGCAGTACTTC	CACSLDPGLAGVREQYF
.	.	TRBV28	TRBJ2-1	TGTGTCAGCAGTCTTGAGGGGCCGCCCTACAATGAGCAGTTCTTC	CVSSLEGPPYNEQFF
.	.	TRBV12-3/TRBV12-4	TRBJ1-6	TGTGCCAGCAGTTTTACAGCTAATTCACCCCTCTACTTT	CASSFTANSPLYF
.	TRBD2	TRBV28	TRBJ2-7	TGTGCCAGCAGTTCACAGCGGGAGGGCTGGTACGAGCAGTACTTC	CASSSQREGWYEQYF
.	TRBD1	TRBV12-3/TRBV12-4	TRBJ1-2	TGTGTCAGCAGTCCTCGGATAGGGGGCTTTGGCTACACCTTC	CVSSPRIGGFGYTF
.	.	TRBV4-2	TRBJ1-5	TGTGCCAGCAGCCAAGGGAGGATACAGGGAATGAGCAATCAGCCCCGGCATTTT	CASSQGRIQGMSNQPRHF
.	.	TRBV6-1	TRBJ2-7	TGTGTCAGCGCCTGGACAGAAGTGGACGAGCAGTACTTC	CVSAWTEVDEQYF
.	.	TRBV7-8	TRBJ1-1	TGTGCCAGCAGCCCAGGGACACGCATGAACGCTGAAGCTTTCTTT	CASSPGTRMNAEAFF
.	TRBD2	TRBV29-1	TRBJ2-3	TGCAGCGTGGCGGGACTAACGGGAGCGGGAGATACACAGTATTTT	CSVAGLTGAGDTQYF
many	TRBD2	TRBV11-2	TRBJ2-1	TGTGCCAGCAGCCGATTTAGCGGGAGGGCCCGCAATGAGCAGTTCTTC	CASSRFSGRARNEQFF
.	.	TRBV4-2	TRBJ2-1	TGTGCCAGCAGTTCAATTCACAGGAGTAGCGTGTATGAGCAGTTCTTC	CASSSIHRSSVYEQFF
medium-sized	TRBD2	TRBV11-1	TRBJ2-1	TGTGCCAGCAGCCTCCCGCGGGCTAGCGGGAGTTCGGATGAGCAGTTCTTC	CASSLPRASGSSDEQFF
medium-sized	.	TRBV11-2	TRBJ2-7	TGTGCCAGCAGTCCCCGGAGGCGGACGGGCGAGCAGTACTTC	CASSPRRRTGEQYF
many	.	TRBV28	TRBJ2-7	TGTGCCAGCAGTTCCCGTGTCGACGAGCAGTACTTC	CASSSRVDEQYF
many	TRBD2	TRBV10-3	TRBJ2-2	TGTGCCATCAGAGTTGGGATCGGGACTAGCTCCACCGGGGAGCTGTTTTTT	CAIRVGIGTSSTGELFF
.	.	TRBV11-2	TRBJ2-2	TGTGCCAACGGGGAGACAGGTTGGGGCACCGGGGAGCTGTTTTTT	CANGETGWGTGELFF
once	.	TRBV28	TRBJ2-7	TGTGCCAGCAGAACTATACCACCCTACGAGCAGTACTTC	CASRTIPPYEQYF
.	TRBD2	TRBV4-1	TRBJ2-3	TGCGTCAGCAGCCAAGTCCTAGCGGGAGATAGGCAGTATTTT	CVSSQVLAGDRQYF
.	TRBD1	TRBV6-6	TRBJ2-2	TGTGCCAGTAGAAAGGACAGGATCGGGGAGCTGTTTTTT	CASRKDRIGELFF
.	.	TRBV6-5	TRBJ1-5	TGTGCCAGCAGCTCTATAGGGCGTAGCAATCATCCCCAGCATTTT	CASSSIGRSNHPQHF
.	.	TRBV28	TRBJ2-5	TGTGCCAGCAGTGCCTCGCAGGGGGAGACCCAGTACTTC	CASSASQGETQYF
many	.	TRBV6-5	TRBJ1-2	TGTGCCAGCAATGCAGGGAACTATGACTACACCTTC	CASNAGNYDYTF
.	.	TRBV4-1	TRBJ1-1	TGCGCCAACAGCCAAGATCCATCATCCTTGTTTGAAGCTTTCTTT	CANSQDPSSLFEAFF
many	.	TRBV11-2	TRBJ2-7	TGTGCCAGCAGCTTAGTTCCCAGCTCCTACGAGCAGTACTTC	CASSLVPSSYEQYF
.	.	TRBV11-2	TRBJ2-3	TGTACCAGCAGCACTGGTCAGGGTTTAACAAATACGCAGTATTTT	CTSSTGQGLTNTQYF
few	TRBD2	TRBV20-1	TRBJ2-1	TGCAGTGCTAGCGACCCGGGACTAGCGGAAGATGAGCAGTTCTTC	CSASDPGLAEDEQFF
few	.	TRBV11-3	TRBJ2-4	TGTGCCAGCAGTGAAGACTCCGGATTAGCCAAAAACATTCAGTACTTC	CASSEDSGLAKNIQYF
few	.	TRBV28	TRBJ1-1	TGTGCCAGCAGTTTTTCGGACGGAGAAGCTTTCTTT	CASSFSDGEAFF
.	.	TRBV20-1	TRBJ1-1	TGCAGTGCTCTGACACAGACCATGAAGACTGAAGCTTTCTTT	CSALTQTMKTEAFF
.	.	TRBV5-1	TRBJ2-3	TGCGCCAGCAGCTTGGGACTGGAGGATACGCAGTATTTT	CASSLGLEDTQYF
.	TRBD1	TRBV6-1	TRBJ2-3	TGTGCCTGCAGTAAAGGACAGGGATTCGATCAGCCCCAGTATTTT	CACSKGQGFDQPQYF